The TCR beta chain under discussion was sequenced for a study of CD8+ T cells in alopecia areata. Study conclusions and caveats: Patients showed less clear TCR sequence sharing than mice, possibly partly because of HLA diversity. Within the top 100, expanded CD8+ clones significantly decreased with tofacitinib, as did scalp clonality.

TCR sequencing used cDNA made by reverse transcription of extracted RNA. Profiling relied on immunoSEQ multiplex PCR, and the TCRdb table lists in-frame clones only, not all of them. The table lists roughly 200,000 clones, 40% to 55% of them singletons. The V gene lost 0 bases and the J gene lost 0 bases, with 10 bases spanning the gap. In germline, CDR1 is SQVTM, CDR2 ANQGSEA. The CDR3 is 15 amino acids. On this clone itself: The antigen remains unidentified.

The treatment: oral pan-JAK inhibitor, 5-10 mg twice daily. Lesional scalp punch biopsies and peripheral blood were collected from alopecia areata patients. The TCR sequence derives from a human donor with alopecia areata. The sample here was CD4+ T cells sorted from blood, taken at approximately week 36, from a patient treated with tofacitinib. The chain employs TRBV29-1 and TRBJ2-3; tentatively, D is TRBD2 (5 bases). The CDR3 nucleotides are TGCAGCGTTGAAGACTGGGGAGAAAGCACAGATACGCAGTATTTT. It codes for CSVEDWGESTDTQYF.